Below, one T cell receptor beta chain is given with its context. Antigen unknown. In TCRdb, the 5' RACE reads were re-called with MiXCR into one record per CDR3 protein. The sample contains some 310,000 distinct CDR3 sequences, 20% to 25% of which appear only once. The entry originates in a study of T-cell memory formation after mild COVID-19. There are 15 residues in the CDR3. Germline values: CDR1 SGHTS, CDR2 YDEGEE. J was trimmed by 2 bases and V by 0 bases; bases with no gene match: 5. Study-wide results and limits: Day 15 to 85 contracting clones showed balanced CD4/CD8; later expanders leaned CD4+.

This clonotype originated in a man between 18 and 35 years old who had mild COVID-19 (a few samples of this study predate the infection). Cell type and time point are not known. Sequencing used PBMCs or a T cell subset sorted from them (not recorded which). J is TRBJ2-7 and V is TRBV5-8; TRBD1 aligns across 7 bases. The CDR3 loop is CASSLGQGQTYEQYV. CDR3 coding DNA: TGTGCCAGCAGCTTGGGACAGGGCCAGACCTACGAGCAGTACGTC.